The entry that follows covers one T cell receptor beta chain sequence. This clone has a handful of counts. No cognate antigen has been identified for it. The sample holds no much larger clone one base away, and base qualities are not on file. The data stem from a study of siplizumab effects on memory and regulatory T cells (dated by TCRdb to between 2018 and 2020). General notes on the study: The effect of the anti-CD2 antibody siplizumab on alloreactive T-cell subsets was examined in allogeneic mixed lymphocyte reactions constructed from human PBMCs. On the study overall, not on this receptor specifically: For roughly 80-97% of proliferating CD4+ or CD8+ clones, no naive or memory phenotype could be assigned. Among mappable alloreactive CD4+ clones, the Treg-derived fraction averaged nearly 70% with siplizumab versus roughly 29% in control reactions. Sequences below about 10^-5 frequency were poorly captured, so only a minor fraction of alloreactive clones could be mapped to unstimulated subsets. Unstimulated naive T cells appeared to be more diverse than memory T cells, and naive cells seemed to make a substantial contribution to the alloresponse. Whether proliferating Tregs from siplizumab cultures actually had suppressive function was not functionally confirmed. Siplizumab significantly reduced the cumulative frequency of alloreactive sequences traceable to unstimulated CD4+ memory T cells.

In addition, sequencing in three donor pairs included unstimulated CD8+ effector memory subsets alongside CD4+ naive, CD8+ naive, CD8+ TEMRA and CD4+ memory subsets. Sorted unstimulated T cells and proliferating T cells recovered from mixed lymphocyte reactions underwent TCRbeta CDR3 sequencing. Fresh whole blood from approximately 11 HLA-typed healthy donors served as the source for isolating PBMCs. The library was produced with the immunoSEQ multiplex PCR assay. The deep sequencing platform assayed around 95,000 TCR templates per sample. Genomic DNA extracted from sorted T cells was used for TCRbeta CDR3 sequencing. As for the original processing: The R programming language was used for clonal analysis of TCRbeta CDR3 data. Comparing unstimulated samples against CFSE-low samples taken after the reaction was how alloreactive CD4+ and CD8+ clones were defined. By matching sequences to the repertoires of sorted unstimulated Treg and non-Treg cells, each alloreactive CD4+ clone was assigned a regulatory or non-regulatory origin. TCRdb stores this immuneACCESS table with in-frame sequences only. Part of the clones is absent; in the studies checked, under half of the shortfall reflects unresolved V genes, and no reason is known for the rest. The V and J calls and the clone size are those of that table, but D and trimming were determined from the DNA. The sample includes tens of thousands of clones, with 83% observed a single time. Of the sample, more than 3.5% falls within the top ten clones.

V loses 1 base at its end and J loses 10 bases; junction bases beyond the gene matches: 2. According to the germline V gene (reference sequence), CDR1 reads LNHDA and CDR2 reads SQIVND. Spanning cysteine to phenylalanine, the CDR3 consists of 12 amino acids. The sequence is cut down to CDR3 DNA, 36 bases in frame from base 1. The TCR comes from a human donor in good health. The chain employs TRBV19 and TRBJ1-1; 8 of the junction bases match TRBD1. Sequenced sample: memory CD4+ T cells sorted from blood. Per the publication, the cell subset or site label means: unstimulated CD4+ memory T cells. The DNA sequence follows: TGTGCCAGTAGTATAGTCCAGGGGGCAGCTTTCTTT. This yields the protein CASSIVQGAAFF.